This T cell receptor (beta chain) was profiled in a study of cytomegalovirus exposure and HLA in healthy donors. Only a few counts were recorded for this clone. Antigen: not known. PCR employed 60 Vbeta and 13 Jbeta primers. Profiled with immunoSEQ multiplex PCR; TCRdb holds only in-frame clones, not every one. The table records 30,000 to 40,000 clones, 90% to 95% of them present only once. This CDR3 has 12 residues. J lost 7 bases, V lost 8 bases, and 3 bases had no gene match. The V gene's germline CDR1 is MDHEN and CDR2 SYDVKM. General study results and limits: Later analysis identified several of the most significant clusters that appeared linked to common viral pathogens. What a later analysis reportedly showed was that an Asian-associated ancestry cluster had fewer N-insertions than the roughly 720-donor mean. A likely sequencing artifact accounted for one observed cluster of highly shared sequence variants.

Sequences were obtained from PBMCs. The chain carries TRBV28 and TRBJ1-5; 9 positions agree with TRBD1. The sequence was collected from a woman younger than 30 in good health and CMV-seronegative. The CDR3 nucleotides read TGTGCCAGCGGGACAGGGAGACAGCCCCAGCATTTT. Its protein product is CASGTGRQPQHF.